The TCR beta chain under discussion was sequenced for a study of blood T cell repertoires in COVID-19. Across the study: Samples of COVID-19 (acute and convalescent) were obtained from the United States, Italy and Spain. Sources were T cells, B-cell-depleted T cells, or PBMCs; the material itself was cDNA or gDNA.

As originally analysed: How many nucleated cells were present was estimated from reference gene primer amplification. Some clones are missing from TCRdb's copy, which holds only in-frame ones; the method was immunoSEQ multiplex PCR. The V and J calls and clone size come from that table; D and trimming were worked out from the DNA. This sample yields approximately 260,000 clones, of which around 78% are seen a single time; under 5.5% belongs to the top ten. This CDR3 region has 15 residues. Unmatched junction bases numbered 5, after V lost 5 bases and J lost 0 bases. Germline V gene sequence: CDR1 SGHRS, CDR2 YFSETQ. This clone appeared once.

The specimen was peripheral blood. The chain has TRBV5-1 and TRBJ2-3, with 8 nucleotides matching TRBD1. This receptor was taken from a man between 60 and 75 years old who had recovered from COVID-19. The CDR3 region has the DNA TGCGCCAGCAGACGGACAGGGCTTAGCACAGATACGCAGTATTTT. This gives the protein CASRRTGLSTDTQYF. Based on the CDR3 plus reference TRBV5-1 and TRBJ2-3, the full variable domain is KAGVTQTPRYLIKTRGQQVTLSCSPISGHRSVSWYQQTPGQGLQFLFEYFSETQRNKGNFPGRFSGRQFSNSRSEMNVSTLELGDSALYLCASRRTGLSTDTQYFGPGTRLTVL.